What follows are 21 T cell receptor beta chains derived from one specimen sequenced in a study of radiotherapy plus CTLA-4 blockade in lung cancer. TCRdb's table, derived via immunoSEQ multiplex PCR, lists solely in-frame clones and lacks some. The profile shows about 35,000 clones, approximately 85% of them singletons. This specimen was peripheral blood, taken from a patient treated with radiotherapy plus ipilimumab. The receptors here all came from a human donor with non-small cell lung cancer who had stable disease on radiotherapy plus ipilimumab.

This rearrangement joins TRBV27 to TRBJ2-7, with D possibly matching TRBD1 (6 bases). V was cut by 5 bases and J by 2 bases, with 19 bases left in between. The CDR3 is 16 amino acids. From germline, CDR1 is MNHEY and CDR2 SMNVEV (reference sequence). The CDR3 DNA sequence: TGTGCCAGCAGTCCGTCTACAGGGATGAGGGCCTACGAGCAGTACTTC. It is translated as CASSPSTGMRAYEQYF.

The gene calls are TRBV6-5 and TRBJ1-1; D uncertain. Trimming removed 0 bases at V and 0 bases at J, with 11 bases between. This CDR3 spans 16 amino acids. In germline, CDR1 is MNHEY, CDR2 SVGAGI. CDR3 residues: CASSYSISFMNTEAFF. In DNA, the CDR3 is TGTGCCAGCAGTTACTCGATTAGTTTTATGAACACTGAAGCTTTCTTT.

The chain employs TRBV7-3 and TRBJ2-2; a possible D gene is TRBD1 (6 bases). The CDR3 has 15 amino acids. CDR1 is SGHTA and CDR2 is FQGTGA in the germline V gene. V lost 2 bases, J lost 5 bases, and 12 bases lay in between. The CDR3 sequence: CASSLWGRETGELFF. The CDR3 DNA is TGTGCCAGCAGCTTATGGGGGCGCGAGACCGGGGAGCTGTTTTTT.

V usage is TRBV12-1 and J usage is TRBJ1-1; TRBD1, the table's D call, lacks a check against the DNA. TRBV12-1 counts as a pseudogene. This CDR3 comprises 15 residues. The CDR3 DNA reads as TGTGCCAGCAGCTTTCCTGGGCCTACGAACACTGAAGCTTTCTTT. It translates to CASSFPGPTNTEAFF.

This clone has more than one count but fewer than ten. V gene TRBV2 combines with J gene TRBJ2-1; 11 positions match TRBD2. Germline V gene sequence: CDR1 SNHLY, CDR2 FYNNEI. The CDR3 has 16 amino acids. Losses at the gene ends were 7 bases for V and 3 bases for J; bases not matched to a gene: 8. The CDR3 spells CASTGTGLADYNEQFF. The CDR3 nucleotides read TGTGCCAGCACGGGTACGGGACTAGCGGACTACAATGAGCAGTTCTTC.

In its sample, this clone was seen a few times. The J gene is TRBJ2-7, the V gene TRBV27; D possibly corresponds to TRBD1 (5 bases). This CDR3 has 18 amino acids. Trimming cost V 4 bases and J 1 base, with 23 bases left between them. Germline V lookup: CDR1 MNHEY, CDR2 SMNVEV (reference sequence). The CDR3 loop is CASSSVGAQGFGSYEQYF. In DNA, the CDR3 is TGTGCCAGCAGTTCCGTTGGCGCCCAGGGTTTTGGTTCCTACGAGCAGTACTTC.

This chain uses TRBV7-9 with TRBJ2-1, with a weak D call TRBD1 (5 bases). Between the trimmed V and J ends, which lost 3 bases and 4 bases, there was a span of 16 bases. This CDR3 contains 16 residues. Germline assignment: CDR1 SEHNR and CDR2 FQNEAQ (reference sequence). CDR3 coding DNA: TGTGCCAGCAGCTTTAGTGCACAACGACAGTACAATGAGCAGTTCTTC. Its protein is CASSFSAQRQYNEQFF.

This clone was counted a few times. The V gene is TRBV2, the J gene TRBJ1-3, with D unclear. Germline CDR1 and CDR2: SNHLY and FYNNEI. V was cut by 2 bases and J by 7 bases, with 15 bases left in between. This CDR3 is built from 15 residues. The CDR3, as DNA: TGTGCCAGCAGTGAAAGCACCCGGGGAGCGAACACCATATATTTT. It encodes CASSESTRGANTIYF. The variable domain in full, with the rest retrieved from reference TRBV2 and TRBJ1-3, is EPEVTQTPSHQVTQMGQEVILRCVPISNHLYFYWYRQILGQKVEFLVSFYNNEISEKSEIFDDQFSVERPDGSNFTLKIRSTKLEDSAMYFCASSESTRGANTIYFGEGSWLTVV.

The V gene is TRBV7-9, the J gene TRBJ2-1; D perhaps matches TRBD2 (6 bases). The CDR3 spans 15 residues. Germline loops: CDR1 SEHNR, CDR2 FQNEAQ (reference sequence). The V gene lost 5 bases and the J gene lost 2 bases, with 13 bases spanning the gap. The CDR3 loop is CASSPKRVPYNEQFF. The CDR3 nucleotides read TGTGCCAGCAGCCCCAAGCGGGTTCCCTACAATGAGCAGTTCTTC. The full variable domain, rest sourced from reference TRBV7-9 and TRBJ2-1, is DTGVSQNPRHKITKRGQNVTFRCDPISEHNRLYWYRQTLGQGPEFLTYFQNEAQLEKSRLLSDRFSAERPKGSFSTLEIQRTEQGDSAMYLCASSPKRVPYNEQFFGPGTRLTVL.

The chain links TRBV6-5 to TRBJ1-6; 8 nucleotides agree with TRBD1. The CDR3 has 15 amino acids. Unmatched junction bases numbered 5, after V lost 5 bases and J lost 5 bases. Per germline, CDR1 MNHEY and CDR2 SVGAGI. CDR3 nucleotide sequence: TGTGCCAGCAGTCCACAGGGGGTGGATAATTCACCCCTCCACTTT. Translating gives CASSPQGVDNSPLHF.

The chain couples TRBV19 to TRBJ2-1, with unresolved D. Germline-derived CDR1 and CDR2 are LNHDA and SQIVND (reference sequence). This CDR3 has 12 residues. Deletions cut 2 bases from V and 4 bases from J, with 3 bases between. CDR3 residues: CASSIPYNEQFF. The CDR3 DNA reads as TGTGCCAGTAGTATACCATACAATGAGCAGTTCTTC.

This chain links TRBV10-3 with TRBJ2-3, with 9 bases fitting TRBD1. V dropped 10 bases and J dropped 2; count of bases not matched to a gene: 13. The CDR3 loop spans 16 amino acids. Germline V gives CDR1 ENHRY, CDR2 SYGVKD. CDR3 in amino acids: CATYKNRGLDTDTQYF. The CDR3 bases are TGTGCCACCTATAAAAACAGGGGGCTCGACACAGATACGCAGTATTTT.

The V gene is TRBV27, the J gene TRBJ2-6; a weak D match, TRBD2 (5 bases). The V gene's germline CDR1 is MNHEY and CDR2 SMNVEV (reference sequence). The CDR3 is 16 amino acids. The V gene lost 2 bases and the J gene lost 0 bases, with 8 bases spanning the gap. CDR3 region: CASSLRDYSGANVLTF. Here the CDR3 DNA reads TGTGCCAGCAGTTTACGCGACTACTCTGGGGCCAACGTCCTGACTTTC.

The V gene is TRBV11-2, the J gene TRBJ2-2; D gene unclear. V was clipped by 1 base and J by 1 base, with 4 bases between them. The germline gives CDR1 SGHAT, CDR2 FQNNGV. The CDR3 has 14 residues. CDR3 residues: CASSLAQNTGELFF. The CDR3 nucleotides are TGTGCCAGCAGCTTAGCCCAGAACACCGGGGAGCTGTTTTTT.

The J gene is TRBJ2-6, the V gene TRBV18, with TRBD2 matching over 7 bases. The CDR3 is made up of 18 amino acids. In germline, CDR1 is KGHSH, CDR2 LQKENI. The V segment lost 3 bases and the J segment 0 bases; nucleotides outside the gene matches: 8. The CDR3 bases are TGTGCCAGCTCACCCGATGGGAGGGGAGGCTCTGGGGCCAACGTCCTGACTTTC. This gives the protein CASSPDGRGGSGANVLTF.

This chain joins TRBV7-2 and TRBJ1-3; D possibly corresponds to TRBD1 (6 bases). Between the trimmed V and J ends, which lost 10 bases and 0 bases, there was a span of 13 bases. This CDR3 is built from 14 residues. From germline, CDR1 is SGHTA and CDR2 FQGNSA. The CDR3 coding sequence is TGTGCCACCCGACAGGCGAACTCTGGAAACACCATATATTTT. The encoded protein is CATRQANSGNTIYF.

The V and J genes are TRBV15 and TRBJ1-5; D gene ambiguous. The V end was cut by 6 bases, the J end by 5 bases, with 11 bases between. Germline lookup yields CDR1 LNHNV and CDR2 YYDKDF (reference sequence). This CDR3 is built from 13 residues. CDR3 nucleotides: TGTGCCACCAGTTTGGCCCCCCATCAGCCCCAGCATTTT. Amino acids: CATSLAPHQPQHF.

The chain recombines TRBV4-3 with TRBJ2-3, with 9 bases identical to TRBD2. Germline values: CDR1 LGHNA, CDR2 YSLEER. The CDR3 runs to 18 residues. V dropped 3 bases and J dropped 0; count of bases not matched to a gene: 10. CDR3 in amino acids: CASSQGAVAGGSTDTQYF. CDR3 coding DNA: TGCGCCAGCAGCCAGGGGGCGGTTGCGGGAGGGAGCACAGATACGCAGTATTTT.

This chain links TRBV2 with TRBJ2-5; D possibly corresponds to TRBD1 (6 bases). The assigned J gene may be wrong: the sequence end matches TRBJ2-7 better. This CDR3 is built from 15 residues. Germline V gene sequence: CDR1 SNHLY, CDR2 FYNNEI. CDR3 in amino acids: CASSEEGTGSDEQYF. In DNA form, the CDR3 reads TGTGCCAGCAGTGAAGAAGGTACAGGGAGTGACGAGCAGTACTTC.

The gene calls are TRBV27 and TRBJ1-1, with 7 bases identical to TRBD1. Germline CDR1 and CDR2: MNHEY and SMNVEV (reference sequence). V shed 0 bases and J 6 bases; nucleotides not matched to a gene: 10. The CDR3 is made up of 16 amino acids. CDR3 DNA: TGTGCCAGCAGTTTATCGGGGGCGACAGGGAGGCCTGAAGCTTTCTTT. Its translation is CASSLSGATGRPEAFF.

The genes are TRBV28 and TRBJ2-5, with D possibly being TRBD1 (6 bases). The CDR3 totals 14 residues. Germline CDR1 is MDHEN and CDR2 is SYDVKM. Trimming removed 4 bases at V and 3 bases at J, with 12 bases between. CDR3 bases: TGTGCCAGCAGTTCCCAAAACAGGGAAGAGACCCAGTACTTC. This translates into CASSSQNREETQYF.